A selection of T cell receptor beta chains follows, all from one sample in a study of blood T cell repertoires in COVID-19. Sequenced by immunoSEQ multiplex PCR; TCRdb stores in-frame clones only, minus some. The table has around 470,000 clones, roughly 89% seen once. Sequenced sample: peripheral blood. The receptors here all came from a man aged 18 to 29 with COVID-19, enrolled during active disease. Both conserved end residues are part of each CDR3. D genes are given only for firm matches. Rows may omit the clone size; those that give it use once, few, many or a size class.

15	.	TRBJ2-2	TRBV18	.	CASSPVGGFAGELFF	TGTGCCAGCTCACCCGTCGGGGGTTTCGCTGGGGAGCTGTTTTTT
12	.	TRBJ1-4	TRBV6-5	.	CASSYGRGKLFF	TGTGCCAGCAGTTACGGGCGTGGAAAACTGTTTTTT
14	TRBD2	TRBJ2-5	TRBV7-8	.	CASRGLAGGETQYF	TGTGCCAGCAGGGGACTAGCGGGCGGAGAGACCCAGTACTTC
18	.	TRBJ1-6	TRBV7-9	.	CASSPMVWQGNYNSPLHF	TGTGCCAGCAGCCCCATGGTTTGGCAGGGAAACTATAATTCACCCCTCCACTTT
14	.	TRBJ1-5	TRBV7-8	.	CASSLLYSNQPQHF	TGTGCCAGCAGCTTACTGTATAGCAATCAGCCCCAGCATTTT
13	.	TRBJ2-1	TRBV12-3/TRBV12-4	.	CASSFNGYREQFF	TGTGCCAGCAGTTTTAACGGGTACAGGGAGCAGTTCTTC
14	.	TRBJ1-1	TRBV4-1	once	CASSQVFQNTEAFF	TGCGCCAGCAGCCAAGTGTTTCAAAACACTGAAGCTTTCTTT
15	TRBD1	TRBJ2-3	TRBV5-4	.	CASSLQGYGTDTQYF	TGTGCCAGCAGCTTACAGGGGTACGGGACAGATACGCAGTATTTT
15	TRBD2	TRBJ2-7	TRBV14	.	CASSQFVAGGNEQYF	TGTGCCAGCAGCCAATTTGTAGCGGGGGGAAACGAGCAGTACTTC
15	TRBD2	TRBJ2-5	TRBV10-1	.	CASSESGGGGETQYF	TGCGCCAGCAGTGAGTCGGGCGGGGGAGGAGAGACCCAGTACTTC
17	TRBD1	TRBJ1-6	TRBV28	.	CASSSPGQGSYNSPLHF	TGTGCCAGCAGTTCTCCGGGACAGGGATCCTATAATTCACCCCTCCACTTT
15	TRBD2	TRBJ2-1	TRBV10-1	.	CASGTSGGVYNEQFF	TGCGCCAGCGGGACTAGCGGAGGGGTATACAATGAGCAGTTCTTC
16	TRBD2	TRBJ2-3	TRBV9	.	CASSAGLAGDTDTQYF	TGTGCCAGCAGCGCGGGACTAGCGGGAGACACAGATACGCAGTATTTT
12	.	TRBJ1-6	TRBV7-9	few	CASSWASSPLHF	TGTGCCAGCAGCTGGGCCAGTTCACCCCTCCACTTT
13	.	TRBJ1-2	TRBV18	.	CASSPRDTYGYTF	TGTGCCAGCTCACCTCGGGACACCTATGGCTACACCTTC
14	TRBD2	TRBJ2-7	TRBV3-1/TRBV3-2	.	CASSKDYTGGEQYF	TGTGCCAGCAGCAAAGACTATACGGGGGGCGAGCAGTACTTC
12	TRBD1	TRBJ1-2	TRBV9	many	CASSTRQGRCTF	TGTGCCAGCAGCACCCGACAGGGGCGTTGCACCTTC
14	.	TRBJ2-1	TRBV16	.	CASSQSFVRNEQFF	TGTGCCAGCAGCCAATCGTTTGTGCGGAATGAGCAGTTCTTC
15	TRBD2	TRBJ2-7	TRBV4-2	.	CASSQEAREGYEQYF	TGTGCCAGCAGCCAAGAAGCGCGGGAGGGCTACGAGCAGTACTTC
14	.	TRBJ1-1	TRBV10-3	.	CAISESGGTTEAFF	TGTGCCATCAGTGAGTCCGGGGGGACCACTGAAGCTTTCTTT
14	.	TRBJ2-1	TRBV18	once	CASSSGLGGAEQFF	TGTGCCAGCTCATCGGGACTGGGCGGGGCTGAGCAGTTCTTC
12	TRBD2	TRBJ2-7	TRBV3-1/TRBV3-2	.	CASGAGPYEQYF	TGTGCTAGCGGGGCGGGACCCTACGAGCAGTACTTC
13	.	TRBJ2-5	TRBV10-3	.	CATGRDNQETQYF	TGTGCCACCGGACGGGATAACCAAGAGACCCAGTACTTC
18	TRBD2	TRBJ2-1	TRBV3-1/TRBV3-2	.	CASSQAKLAGARYNEQFF	TGTGCCAGCAGCCAAGCCAAACTAGCGGGGGCACGTTACAATGAGCAGTTCTTC
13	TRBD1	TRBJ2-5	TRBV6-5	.	CASSGQGIETQYF	TGTGCCAGCAGCGGACAGGGGATAGAGACCCAGTACTTC
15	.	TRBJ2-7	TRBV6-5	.	CASSYSTGTAYEQYF	TGTGCCAGCAGTTACTCGACAGGGACTGCCTACGAGCAGTACTTC
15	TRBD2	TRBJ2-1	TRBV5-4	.	CASSLAGGPRAFRFF	TGTGCCAGCAGCTTGGCGGGGGGGCCACGAGCATTCCGGTTCTTC
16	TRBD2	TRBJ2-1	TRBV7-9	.	CASSLWGLAGEGEQFF	TGTGCCAGCAGCCTATGGGGACTAGCGGGAGAGGGTGAGCAGTTCTTC
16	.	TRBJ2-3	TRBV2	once	CASAGQQGWVADTQYF	TGTGCCAGCGCGGGACAGCAGGGATGGGTTGCAGATACGCAGTATTTT
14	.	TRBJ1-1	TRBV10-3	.	CAISDRSGDTEAFF	TGTGCCATCAGTGATCGGTCAGGGGACACTGAAGCTTTCTTT
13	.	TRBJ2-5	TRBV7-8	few	CASSFGREETQYF	TGTGCCAGCAGCTTTGGCAGGGAAGAGACCCAGTACTTC
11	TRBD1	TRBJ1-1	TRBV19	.	CATSTGTEAFF	TGTGCCACCTCGACAGGGACTGAAGCTTTCTTT
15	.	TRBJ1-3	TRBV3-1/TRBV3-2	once	CASSQVARSGNTIYF	TGTGCCAGCAGCCAAGTGGCCCGCTCTGGAAACACCATATATTTT
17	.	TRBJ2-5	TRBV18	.	CASSPSTPGGLGETQYF	TGTGCCAGCTCACCATCTACGCCCGGGGGTCTGGGGGAGACCCAGTACTTC
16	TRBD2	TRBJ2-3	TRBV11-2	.	CASSLGLAGVTDTQYF	TGTGCCAGCAGCTTAGGGCTAGCGGGGGTCACAGATACGCAGTATTTT
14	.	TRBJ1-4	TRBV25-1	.	CASSAAGVDEKLFF	TGTGCCAGCAGTGCGGCAGGGGTAGATGAAAAACTGTTTTTT
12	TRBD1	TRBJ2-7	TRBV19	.	CATSQGSYEQYF	TGTGCCACCTCACAGGGGTCCTACGAGCAGTACTTC
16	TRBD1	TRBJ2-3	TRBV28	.	CASSPRRAGGADTQYF	TGTGCCAGCAGTCCCCGCCGGGCAGGGGGAGCGGATACGCAGTATTTT
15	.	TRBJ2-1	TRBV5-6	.	CASSWGPGSYNEQFF	TGTGCCAGCAGCTGGGGCCCAGGATCCTACAATGAGCAGTTCTTC
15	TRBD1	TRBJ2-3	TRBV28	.	CASSWGTGFTDTQYF	TGTGCCAGCAGTTGGGGGACAGGGTTCACAGATACGCAGTATTTT
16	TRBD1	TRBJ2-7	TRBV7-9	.	CASSSGQGEAAYEQYF	TGTGCCAGCAGCTCGGGACAGGGCGAGGCTGCCTACGAGCAGTACTTC
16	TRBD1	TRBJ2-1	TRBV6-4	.	CASSDSGQGDYNEQFF	TGTGCCAGCAGTGACTCGGGACAGGGAGACTACAATGAGCAGTTCTTC
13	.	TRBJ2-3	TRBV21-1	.	CASSRLQTDTQYF	TGTGCCAGCAGCAGGCTCCAGACAGATACGCAGTATTTT
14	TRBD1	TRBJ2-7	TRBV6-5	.	CASSIRQGTGEQYF	TGTGCCAGCAGTATACGACAGGGGACTGGTGAGCAGTACTTC
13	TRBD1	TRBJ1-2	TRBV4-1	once	CASSWGQNYGYTF	TGCGCCAGCAGCTGGGGACAGAACTATGGCTACACCTTC
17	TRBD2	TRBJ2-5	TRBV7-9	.	CASSLGWRGGAWKTQYF	TGTGCCAGCAGCTTAGGTTGGCGCGGGGGGGCCTGGAAGACCCAGTACTTC
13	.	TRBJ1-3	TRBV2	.	CASSESSGNTIYF	TGTGCCAGCAGCGAGAGCTCTGGAAACACCATATATTTT
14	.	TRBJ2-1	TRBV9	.	CASSLVGAHNEQFF	TGTGCCAGCAGCTTGGTGGGGGCCCACAATGAGCAGTTCTTC
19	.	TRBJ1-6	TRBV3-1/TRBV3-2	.	CASSQDISKISSYNSPLHF	TGTGCCAGCAGCCAAGATATTTCGAAAATTAGCTCCTATAATTCACCCCTCCACTTT
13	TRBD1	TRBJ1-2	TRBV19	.	CASSADRVHGYTF	TGTGCCAGTAGCGCGGACAGGGTGCACGGCTACACCTTC
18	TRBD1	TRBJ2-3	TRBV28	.	CASSPGTGDWGVTDTQYF	TGTGCCAGCAGTCCCGGGACAGGGGATTGGGGAGTCACAGATACGCAGTATTTT
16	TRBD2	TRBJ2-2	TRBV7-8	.	CASSRSSGEYTGELFF	TGTGCCAGCAGCAGGTCTAGCGGGGAGTACACCGGGGAGCTGTTTTTT
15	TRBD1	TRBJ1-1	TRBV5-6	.	CASNLLDRANTEAFF	TGTGCCAGCAACCTTTTGGACAGGGCGAACACTGAAGCTTTCTTT